The 28 T cell receptor beta chains reported below all come from one sample, sequenced in a study of radiation and T cells in renal cell carcinoma. Method: immunoSEQ multiplex PCR; TCRdb's copy keeps in-frame clones and lacks some. The sample consists of about 74,000 clones, about nine tenths of them appearing once. Sample time point: blood 4 weeks post-SBRT, at nephrectomy. This sample's treatment: 15 Gy SBRT to primary tumor, nephrectomy 4 weeks later. The material sequenced was blood, taken from a patient whose treatment included radiotherapy and nephrectomy. The receptors shown here come from a woman between 70 and 85 years old with renal cell carcinoma.

The rearrangement joins TRBV5-6 to TRBJ2-4; D may correspond to TRBD1 or TRBD2 (5 bases each). V was pared by 3 bases and J by 3 bases, with 13 bases between. The CDR3 extends over 15 amino acids. Germline loops: CDR1 SGHDT, CDR2 YYEEEE. CDR3 nucleotide sequence: TGTGCCAGCAGCTCGGGACCGCCCAGCAAAAACATTCAGTACTTC. This gives the protein CASSSGPPSKNIQYF.

J is TRBJ1-3 and V is TRBV30, with D tentatively TRBD1 (5 bases). Trimming took off 0 bases at V and 4 bases at J, with 7 bases between the two ends. Germline V gene sequence: CDR1 GTSNPN, CDR2 SVGIG (reference sequence). CDR3 length: 13 residues. The CDR3 DNA is TGTGCCTGGAGTGTGGGGGTAGGAAACACCATATATTTT. Its protein is CAWSVGVGNTIYF.

The chain links TRBV5-4 to TRBJ1-2, with 7 nucleotides matching TRBD1. With V trimmed by 2 bases and J by 0 bases, 7 bases remained unmatched. This CDR3 has 16 residues. CDR1 and CDR2 (germline): SGHNT, YYREEE (reference sequence). CDR3 DNA: TGTGCCAGCAGCTTTCCCGGGACAGAAGCTAACTATGGCTACACCTTC. It specifies CASSFPGTEANYGYTF.

The rearrangement uses TRBV19 and TRBJ2-7; D is uncertain. The CDR3 totals 9 residues. With 8 bases removed from V and 3 bases from J, the gap between germline ends came to 2 bases. Looked up from germline, CDR1 is LNHDA and CDR2 is SQIVND (reference sequence). The CDR3 here is CASFYEQYF. CDR3 in DNA: TGTGCCAGTTTCTACGAGCAGTACTTC. The full variable domain, completed using reference TRBV19 and TRBJ2-7, is DGGITQSPKYLFRKEGQNVTLSCEQNLNHDAMYWYRQDPGQGLRLIYYSQIVNDFQKGDIAEGYSVSREKKESFPLTVTSAQKNPTAFYLCASFYEQYFGPGTRLTVT.

The rearrangement uses TRBV6-5 and TRBJ1-5, with a weak D call TRBD1 (6 bases). Germline V gives CDR1 MNHEY, CDR2 SVGAGI. V lost 3 bases and J lost 9, with 15 bases in between. This CDR3 has 14 residues. The CDR3 nucleotides are TGTGCCAGCAGTTATCGAACAGGGACGGGGCCCCAGCATTTT. Translated: CASSYRTGTGPQHF.

The rearrangement uses TRBV7-2 and TRBJ1-5; D gene ambiguous. Germline CDR1 is SGHTA and CDR2 is FQGNSA. V dropped 1 base and J dropped 0 bases, with 4 bases sitting between them. This CDR3 contains 14 residues. Here the CDR3 reads CASSLEYSNQPQHF. CDR3 in DNA: TGTGCCAGCAGCTTAGAATATAGCAATCAGCCCCAGCATTTT.

The chain employs TRBV28 and TRBJ1-2; no clear D gene. The CDR3 consists of 12 residues. Looked up from germline, CDR1 is MDHEN and CDR2 is SYDVKM. Trimming removed 6 bases at V and 4 bases at J, with 9 bases between. The CDR3 nucleotides read TGTGCCAGCAGCCCGGGTCCCTATGGCTACACCTTC. This gives the protein CASSPGPYGYTF.

In nucleotides, the CDR3 is TGTGCCAGCAGCTTACAACAAAACACTGAAGCTTTCTTT. It translates to CASSLQQNTEAFF. The chain recombines TRBV7-3 with TRBJ1-1, with no clear D. The germline gives CDR1 SGHTA, CDR2 FQGTGA. CDR3 size: 13 residues. Trimming removed 2 bases at V and 2 bases at J, with 6 bases between.

The V gene is TRBV29-1, the J gene TRBJ2-7; weak D call: TRBD2 (5 bases). Trimming took off 7 bases at V and 3 bases at J, with 13 bases between the two ends. The CDR3 consists of 12 residues. Per germline, CDR1 SQVTM and CDR2 ANQGSEA. The CDR3 here is CSGGKSDYEQYF. The CDR3 nucleotides read TGCAGCGGAGGGAAATCCGACTACGAGCAGTACTTC.

V gene TRBV6-6 combines with J gene TRBJ2-5, with a weak D call TRBD1 (5 bases). The tail of the sequence fits TRBJ2-7 better, so the J call may be wrong. The length of the CDR3 is 15 residues. Germline V CDR1 and CDR2: MNHNY, SVGAGI (reference sequence). The CDR3 here is CASSYETASSYEQYF. The DNA of the CDR3 is TGTGCCAGCAGTTACGAGACAGCCAGCTCCTACGAGCAGTACTTC.

The rearrangement links TRBV11-2 to TRBJ2-2; the match to TRBD2 covers 7 bases. From germline, CDR1 is SGHAT and CDR2 FQNNGV. V was clipped by 7 bases and J by 4 bases; unmatched bases: 12. CDR3 length: 16 amino acids. CDR3 protein: CASTLASGARTGELFF. CDR3 coding DNA: TGTGCCAGCACTCTGGCGAGCGGGGCGCGCACCGGGGAGCTGTTTTTT.

The chain has TRBV2 and TRBJ1-2, with D uncertain. The germline V gene has CDR1 SNHLY and CDR2 FYNNEI. Trimming removed 4 bases at V and 3 bases at J, with 9 bases between. The CDR3 totals 13 residues. CDR3 bases: TGTGCCAGCAGTGCCCGACTTGACTATGGCTACACCTTC. This codes for CASSARLDYGYTF.

The chain joins TRBV11-3 to TRBJ2-7; TRBD1 matches 9 bases. There are 15 residues in the CDR3. Germline CDR1 reads SGHNT; CDR2 reads YENEEA. V lost 5 bases and J lost 0; bases outside the gene matches: 5. The CDR3: CASSPGQGNSYEQYF. The CDR3 nucleotides are TGTGCCAGCAGCCCGGGACAGGGCAACTCCTACGAGCAGTACTTC. The whole variable domain, filled in from reference TRBV11-3 and TRBJ2-7, reads EAGVVQSPRYKIIEKKQPVAFWCNPISGHNTLYWYLQNLGQGPELLIRYENEEAVDDSQLPKDRFSAERLKGVDSTLKIQPAELGDSAVYLCASSPGQGNSYEQYFGPGTRLTVT.

V gene TRBV19 combines with J gene TRBJ1-5; D not resolved. V shed 5 bases and J shed 5 bases, with 10 bases lying between them. The CDR3 spans 13 residues. CDR1 is LNHDA and CDR2 is SQIVND in the germline V gene (reference sequence). The CDR3 loop is CASSWWAYQPQHF. CDR3 sequence (DNA): TGTGCCAGTAGTTGGTGGGCGTATCAGCCCCAGCATTTT.

The chain joins TRBV6-5 to TRBJ1-1; D call uncertain. Trimming stripped 6 bases from V and 4 bases from J, with 9 bases between. The CDR3 is 12 amino acids. Per the germline V gene, CDR1 is MNHEY and CDR2 is SVGAGI. The CDR3 here is CASRQGITEAFF. The CDR3 nucleotides read TGTGCCAGCAGACAAGGGATCACTGAAGCTTTCTTT.

The J gene is TRBJ2-5, the V gene TRBV19; D possibly matches TRBD1 or TRBD2 (7 bases each). The length of the CDR3 is 13 residues. Germline V gene lookup returns CDR1 LNHDA and CDR2 SQIVND (reference sequence). V was cut by 6 bases and J by 2 bases, with 10 bases left in between. In nucleotides, the CDR3 is TGTGCCAGTAGCCAGGGGGGGCAAGAGACCCAGTACTTC. It is translated as CASSQGGQETQYF.

J is TRBJ1-5 and V is TRBV5-1; perhaps TRBD1 as D (6 bases). The germline CDR1 and CDR2 sequences are SGHRS and YFSETQ. This CDR3 has 14 residues. V gave up 4 bases and J gave up 1 base, with 9 bases separating them. CDR3 residues: CASSPGQSNQPQHF. For the CDR3, the DNA is TGCGCCAGCAGCCCGGGACAAAGCAATCAGCCCCAGCATTTT.

V gene TRBV2 combines with J gene TRBJ1-2; D is ambiguous. Germline V gene sequence: CDR1 SNHLY, CDR2 FYNNEI. There are 13 residues in the CDR3. V was trimmed by 2 bases and J by 0 bases, leaving 4 bases between them. Here the CDR3 DNA reads TGTGCCAGCAGTGAACAGCCTAACTATGGCTACACCTTC. Translating gives CASSEQPNYGYTF.

J is TRBJ1-6 and V is TRBV6-6; D might be TRBD1 (5 bases). This CDR3 is built from 16 residues. The V gene lost 0 bases and the J gene lost 5 bases, with 11 bases spanning the gap. Germline-derived CDR1 and CDR2 are MNHNY and SVGAGI (reference sequence). CDR3 DNA sequence: TGTGCCAGCAGTTACTCAGGCGGAGGGGATAATTCACCCCTCCACTTT. It specifies CASSYSGGGDNSPLHF.

The gene calls are TRBV19 and TRBJ2-1; TRBD1 aligns across 10 bases. The germline CDR1 and CDR2 sequences are LNHDA and SQIVND (reference sequence). This CDR3 has 15 amino acids. The V gene end was trimmed by 7 bases and the J gene end by 7 bases; junction bases not matched to a gene: 10. The CDR3 DNA follows: TGTGCCAGTACCCACGGGACAGGGGAGAGAAATGAGCAGTTCTTC. Translated, it gives CASTHGTGERNEQFF. Based on the CDR3 plus reference TRBV19 and TRBJ2-1, the full variable domain is DGGITQSPKYLFRKEGQNVTLSCEQNLNHDAMYWYRQDPGQGLRLIYYSQIVNDFQKGDIAEGYSVSREKKESFPLTVTSAQKNPTAFYLCASTHGTGERNEQFFGPGTRLTVL.

V is TRBV29-1 and J is TRBJ1-4, with TRBD1 as a possible D gene (6 bases). This CDR3 contains 14 residues. V shed 7 bases and J shed 9 bases, with 21 bases lying between them. Germline CDR1 and CDR2: SQVTM and ANQGSEA. DNA of the CDR3: TGCAGCGCCCGACAGGCGGCAGGAGGCCAAAAACTGTTTTTT. It translates to CSARQAAGGQKLFF.

The chain uses TRBV19 and TRBJ2-1, with D tentatively TRBD2 (7 bases). From germline, CDR1 is LNHDA and CDR2 SQIVND (reference sequence). V was pared by 6 bases and J by 5 bases, with 14 bases between. This CDR3 spans 14 amino acids. The CDR3 DNA reads as TGTGCCAGTAGCCATGGGGGGGCAAACAATGAGCAGTTCTTC. This sequence encodes CASSHGGANNEQFF.

This chain links TRBV7-3 with TRBJ2-3; maybe TRBD2 (5 bases). The length of the CDR3 is 13 residues. Germline lookup yields CDR1 SGHTA and CDR2 FQGTGA. Trimming cost V 4 bases and J 8 bases, with 13 bases left between them. CDR3: CASSSDPRGTQYF. In DNA, the CDR3 is TGTGCCAGCAGCTCCGACCCACGGGGTACGCAGTATTTT. The full variable domain, with the rest looked up from reference TRBV7-3 and TRBJ2-3, is GAGVSQTPSNKVTEKGKYVELRCDPISGHTALYWYRQSLGQGPEFLIYFQGTGAADDSGLPNDRFFAVRPEGSVSTLKIQRTERGDSAVYLCASSSDPRGTQYFGPGTRLTVL.

The rearrangement uses TRBV6-6 and TRBJ2-5; 8 bases line up with TRBD2. The germline CDR1 and CDR2 sequences are MNHNY and SVGAGI (reference sequence). This CDR3 comprises 14 residues. The V and J ends lost 5 bases and 5 bases, in that order; junction bases with no gene match: 7. The CDR3 coding sequence is TGTGCCAGCAGTCAAGCGGGGGAGTGGGAGACCCAGTACTTC. Residues: CASSQAGEWETQYF.

V is TRBV5-8 and J is TRBJ1-3, with unresolved D. Germline lookup yields CDR1 SGHTS and CDR2 YDEGEE. Trimming took 1 base from V and 0 from J, leaving 11 bases between them. The CDR3 sequence is 16 residues long. CDR3 nucleotides: TGTGCCAGCAGCTTGTCGACCGTATCCTCTGGAAACACCATATATTTT. It codes for CASSLSTVSSGNTIYF.

J is TRBJ1-2 and V is TRBV14; D remains unclear. From germline, CDR1 is SGHDN and CDR2 FVKESK. The CDR3 is 16 residues long. V lost 2 bases and J lost 3, with 16 bases in between. The CDR3 sequence is CASSQLGKGLDYGYTF. The DNA for the CDR3 is TGTGCCAGCAGCCAACTTGGGAAAGGGTTGGACTATGGCTACACCTTC.

The chain links TRBV11-3 to TRBJ1-3; a weak D match, TRBD1 (6 bases). Per germline, CDR1 SGHNT and CDR2 YENEEA. The CDR3 sequence is 17 residues long. V lost 2 bases to trimming and J lost 0 bases, with 14 bases between them. The CDR3 here is CASSLLPTGSSGNTIYF. In nucleotides, the CDR3 is TGTGCCAGCAGCTTATTACCCACAGGGAGCTCTGGAAACACCATATATTTT. Together with reference TRBV11-3 and TRBJ1-3, the CDR3 gives the full variable domain: EAGVVQSPRYKIIEKKQPVAFWCNPISGHNTLYWYLQNLGQGPELLIRYENEEAVDDSQLPKDRFSAERLKGVDSTLKIQPAELGDSAVYLCASSLLPTGSSGNTIYFGEGSWLTVV.

The chain combines TRBV6-4 with TRBJ2-3; 9 bases fit TRBD2. The germline CDR1 and CDR2 sequences are MRHNA and SNTAGT. Unmatched junction bases numbered 5, after V lost 4 bases and J lost 0 bases. The CDR3 covers 16 residues. CDR3 region: CASSGERGDSTDTQYF. In DNA form, the CDR3 reads TGTGCCAGCAGTGGGGAGCGGGGGGACAGCACAGATACGCAGTATTTT.